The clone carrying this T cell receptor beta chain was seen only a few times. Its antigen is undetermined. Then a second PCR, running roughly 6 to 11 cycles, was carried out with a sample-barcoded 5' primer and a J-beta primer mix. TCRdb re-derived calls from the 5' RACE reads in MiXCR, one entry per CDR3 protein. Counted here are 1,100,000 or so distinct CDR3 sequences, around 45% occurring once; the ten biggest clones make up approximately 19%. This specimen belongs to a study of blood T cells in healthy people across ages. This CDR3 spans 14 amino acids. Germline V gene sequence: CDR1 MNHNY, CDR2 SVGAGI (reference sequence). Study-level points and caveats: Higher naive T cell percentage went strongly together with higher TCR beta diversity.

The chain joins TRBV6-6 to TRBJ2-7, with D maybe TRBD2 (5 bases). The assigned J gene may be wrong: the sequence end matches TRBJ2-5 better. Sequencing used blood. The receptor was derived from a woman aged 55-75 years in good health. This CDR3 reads CASSAGLPGETQYF. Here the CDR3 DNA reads TGTGCCAGCAGTGCAGGACTTCCGGGGGAGACCCAGTACTTC.